The clone carrying this T cell receptor beta chain has ten or more counts. Antigen: not known. These data are taken from a study of tumor-infiltrating lymphocytes in primary liver carcinoma. Study information: The study included patients who were men and women aged 30 to 69 years. Productive TCRbeta reads per sample were roughly 3.5 to 7.13 million, not differing by tissue. Study results and limitations: The top-250-clone fraction was significantly higher in tumors than in blood (p = 0.039).

Between the trimmed V and J ends, which lost 3 bases and 4 bases, there was a span of 9 bases. The CDR3 is 13 residues long. Unsorted whole blood yielded the blood RNA, and germline DNA was also extracted. No treatment had been given to the patients, who were chronically infected with HBV. The input was approximately 500 ng total RNA; TCR beta cDNA was made from it with a constant-region primer. Sequencing libraries for TCR beta derived from three nested multiplex PCR rounds that used slightly modified ARM-PCR. The study ran its first two PCR rounds for roughly 11 cycles each, using TRBV1-TRBV30 forward primers and a C-beta reverse primer. TCRdb analysed the multiplex PCR reads with MiXCR anew, one entry per CDR3 protein. This sample has a few hundred thousand distinct CDR3 sequences, with approximately 54% found just once.

The chain has TRBV12-3 or TRBV12-4 and TRBJ2-5, with a possible D match to TRBD2 (6 bases). The sample comprised peripheral blood. This sequence originates from a woman aged 25 to 39 with primary liver carcinoma and hepatitis B virus infection. CDR3 bases: TGTGCCAGCAGTTTTGCGGGATCAGAGACCCAGTACTTC. Its protein is CASSFAGSETQYF.